Shown below are 5 T cell receptor beta chains from a single sample sequenced in a study of blood T cell repertoires in COVID-19. This table comes from immunoSEQ multiplex PCR, and its TCRdb copy is limited to in-frame clones, with some not included. This sample has 380,000 or so clones, with 75% to 90% found just once. Source material: peripheral blood. The receptors shown here come from a woman aged 55-69 years with COVID-19, enrolled during active disease.

The rearrangement uses TRBV11-1 and TRBJ1-1, with D uncertain. The V gene lost 3 bases and the J gene lost 4 bases, with 9 bases spanning the gap. The CDR3 is made up of 13 amino acids. Germline-derived CDR1 and CDR2 are SGHAT and FQDESV (reference sequence). The CDR3 bases are TGTGCCAGCAGCTTTGGGAGGACCACTGAAGCTTTCTTT. Translating it yields CASSFGRTTEAFF.

CDR3 in DNA: TGTGCCAGCAGCTTTCGAGGGGGCTCGGAGTCGAACACTGAAGCTTTCTTT. Translated: CASSFRGGSESNTEAFF. This chain joins TRBV7-8 and TRBJ1-1; 7 bases map to TRBD1. Trimming at V came to 3 bases and at J to 1 base, leaving 11 bases not matched to a gene. This CDR3 comprises 17 residues. CDR1 is SGHVS and CDR2 is FQNEAQ in the germline V gene.

This chain uses TRBV3-1 (or the pseudogene TRBV3-2) with TRBJ1-2, with TRBD1 matching over 9 bases. This CDR3 region has 13 residues. V dropped 5 bases and J dropped 5; count of bases not matched to a gene: 3. Germline CDR1 and CDR2: LGHDT and YNNKEL (reference sequence). Here the CDR3 DNA reads TGTGCCAGCAGCTCGACAGGGGGGTATGGCTACACCTTC. Amino acids: CASSSTGGYGYTF.

The chain has TRBV5-8 and TRBJ1-5; 7 nucleotides agree with TRBD1. V trimming: 0 bases; J trimming: 4 bases; junction bases outside the gene matches: 4. CDR1 is SGHTS, CDR2 YDEGEE, per germline. CDR3 length equals 15 residues. CDR3 protein: CASSLGGTANQPQHF. The CDR3, as DNA: TGTGCCAGCAGCTTGGGCGGGACAGCTAATCAGCCCCAGCATTTT.

This clone was seen a handful of times. This chain links TRBV27 with TRBJ1-2, with TRBD1 matching over 7 bases. CDR1 and CDR2 (germline): MNHEY, SMNVEV (reference sequence). V was pared by 10 bases and J by 5 bases, with 22 bases of the junction left unmatched. This CDR3 has 17 amino acids. CDR3 sequence: CATHKGTGQDIGYGYTF. The CDR3 DNA sequence: TGTGCCACACACAAGGGGACCGGACAGGACATAGGATATGGCTACACCTTC.